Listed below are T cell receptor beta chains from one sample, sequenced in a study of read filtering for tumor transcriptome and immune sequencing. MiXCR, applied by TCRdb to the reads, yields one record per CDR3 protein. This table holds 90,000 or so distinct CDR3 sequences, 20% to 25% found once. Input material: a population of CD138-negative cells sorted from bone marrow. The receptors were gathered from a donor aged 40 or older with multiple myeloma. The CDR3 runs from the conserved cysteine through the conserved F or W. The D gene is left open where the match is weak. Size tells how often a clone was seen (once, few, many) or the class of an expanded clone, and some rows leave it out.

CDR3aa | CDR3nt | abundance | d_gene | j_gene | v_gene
CASSSRTSGAETQYF | TGTGCCAGCAGCTCCCGGACTAGCGGGGCAGAGACCCAGTACTTC | few | TRBD2 | TRBJ2-5 | TRBV11-2
CASSLASPGLAGTDTQYF | TGCGCCAGCAGCTTGGCTTCTCCCGGACTAGCGGGGACAGATACGCAGTATTTT | many | TRBD2 | TRBJ2-3 | TRBV5-1
CASRPGGNYGYTF | TGTGCCAGCAGGCCAGGGGGGAACTATGGCTACACCTTC | few | TRBD1 | TRBJ1-2 | TRBV12-3/TRBV12-4
CASTTRTGGSEQYF | TGTGCCAGCACCACCAGGACAGGGGGCAGTGAGCAGTACTTC | . | TRBD1 | TRBJ2-7 | TRBV12-3/TRBV12-4
CASSSAEKSGGESFF | TGTGCCAGCAGTTCGGCTGAGAAATCGGGGGGCGAGTCTTTCTTT | many | . | TRBJ1-1 | TRBV28
CASSFMGVEQFF | TGTGCCAGCAGCTTCATGGGGGTTGAGCAGTTCTTC | . | . | TRBJ2-1 | TRBV5-4
CASSRDVMNTEAFF | TGCGCCAGCAGCAGGGACGTTATGAACACTGAAGCTTTCTTT | . | . | TRBJ1-1 | TRBV5-1
CASSESDGSPYEQYF | TGCGCCAGCAGTGAGTCGGACGGGTCTCCCTACGAGCAGTACTTC | many | . | TRBJ2-7 | TRBV10-2
CASSRLASGNTEAFF | TGTGCCAGCAGCCGTTTGGCGTCGGGAAACACTGAAGCTTTCTTT | many | . | TRBJ1-1 | TRBV14
CASMVAGNQPQHF | TGTGCCAGTATGGTCGCTGGAAATCAGCCCCAGCATTTT | many | . | TRBJ1-5 | TRBV19
CASRVGIGPQHF | TGTGCCAGCAGGGTCGGGATCGGCCCCCAGCATTTT | few | . | TRBJ1-5 | TRBV27
CASSLPAEGKAFF | TGTGCCAGCAGCTTGCCGGCAGAGGGTAAAGCTTTCTTT | many | . | TRBJ1-1 | TRBV5-5
CASSLGTVIDEQFF | TGTGCCAGCAGCTTAGGAACGGTGATCGATGAGCAGTTCTTC | . | . | TRBJ2-1 | TRBV7-9
CASSLLVSKTDTQYF | TGTGCCAGCAGCTTACTGGTCTCCAAAACAGATACGCAGTATTTT | many | . | TRBJ2-3 | TRBV11-2
CASSSDPGQPQHF | TGCGCCAGCAGCTCCGACCCGGGGCAGCCCCAGCATTTT | many | . | TRBJ1-5 | TRBV5-1
CASSPRGLGAFF | TGCGCCAGCAGCCCACGGGGGCTTGGGGCTTTCTTT | many | . | TRBJ1-1 | TRBV5-1
CASENRGSFYEQYF | TGTGCCAGCGAGAACAGGGGGTCATTTTACGAGCAGTACTTC | many | TRBD1 | TRBJ2-7 | TRBV28
CASSENRPGDQPQHF | TGTGCCAGCAGTGAAAACCGCCCCGGGGATCAGCCCCAGCATTTT | many | . | TRBJ1-5 | TRBV6-1
CASSLGTGFSGANVLTF | TGTGCCAGCAGCTTAGGGACAGGTTTCTCTGGGGCCAACGTCCTGACTTTC | few | TRBD1 | TRBJ2-6 | TRBV7-9
CASSVAPLAGETQYF | TGTGCCAGCAGCGTTGCCCCACTAGCAGGCGAGACCCAGTACTTC | many | . | TRBJ2-5 | TRBV9
CASTTSGGYNEQFF | TGCGCCAGCACCACTAGCGGGGGATACAATGAGCAGTTCTTC | many | TRBD2 | TRBJ2-1 | TRBV5-1
CASSKGMWELFF | TGTGCCAGCAGCAAGGGAATGTGGGAGCTGTTTTTT | many | . | TRBJ2-2 | TRBV21-1
CASSLSGRALFYGYTF | TGTGCCAGCAGTTTATCAGGGAGGGCCCTCTTCTATGGCTACACCTTC | . | . | TRBJ1-2 | TRBV27
CASSSSRRPETQYF | TGTGCCAGCAGTTCGAGTCGGCGGCCGGAGACCCAGTACTTC | many | . | TRBJ2-5 | TRBV12-3/TRBV12-4
CASSPKVSIAYEQYF | TGTGCCAGCAGTCCCAAGGTGTCGATCGCCTACGAGCAGTACTTC | many | . | TRBJ2-7 | TRBV6-6
CSARANGQGITEAFF | TGCAGTGCTAGAGCCAACGGACAGGGGATCACTGAAGCTTTCTTT | many | TRBD1 | TRBJ1-1 | TRBV20-1
CSAQSTNTGELFF | TGCAGTGCCCAGAGTACGAACACCGGGGAGCTGTTTTTT | many | . | TRBJ2-2 | TRBV20-1
CAWSVGATYEQYF | TGTGCCTGGAGTGTTGGGGCGACCTACGAGCAGTACTTC | . | . | TRBJ2-7 | TRBV30
CASRPRTSGGTNTGELFF | TGTGCCAGCAGGCCTAGGACTAGCGGGGGGACGAACACCGGGGAGCTGTTTTTT | many | TRBD2 | TRBJ2-2 | TRBV12-3/TRBV12-4
CASSRGRNTEAFF | TGTGCCAGCAGTCGAGGCAGGAACACTGAAGCTTTCTTT | many | . | TRBJ1-1 | TRBV6-1
CASRPDRNTDTQYF | TGTGCCAGCAGACCGGACAGAAACACAGATACGCAGTATTTT | . | . | TRBJ2-3 | TRBV2
CASSLTGTGVYEQYF | TGTGCCAGCAGCCTAACCGGGACAGGGGTTTACGAGCAGTACTTC | many | TRBD1 | TRBJ2-7 | TRBV7-9
CASSERVGRAGEQYF | TGCGCCAGCAGCGAAAGGGTCGGCAGGGCTGGCGAGCAGTACTTC | many | . | TRBJ2-7 | TRBV5-1
CASSLSGTGTDTQYF | TGTGCCAGCAGCCTCTCCGGGACAGGGACAGATACGCAGTATTTT | many | TRBD1 | TRBJ2-3 | TRBV28
CASSLPQPTNTEAFF | TGTGCCAGCAGCCTCCCACAGCCTACGAACACTGAAGCTTTCTTT | . | . | TRBJ1-1 | TRBV28
CASHIAGGFYEQFF | TGCGCCAGTCATATAGCGGGGGGGTTTTATGAGCAGTTCTTC | few | TRBD2 | TRBJ2-1 | TRBV5-1
CASSYSSKLGITGGTEAFF | TGTGCCAGCAGTTACTCCTCTAAGCTGGGGATTACAGGGGGCACTGAAGCTTTCTTT | few | TRBD1 | TRBJ1-1 | TRBV6-1
CASSSAGGSGANVLTF | TGTGCCAGCAGTTCCGCAGGGGGCTCTGGGGCCAACGTCCTGACTTTC | many | TRBD1 | TRBJ2-6 | TRBV28
CGYRRGEKLFF | TGCGGATACAGGCGGGGGGAAAAACTGTTTTTT | few | . | TRBJ1-4 | TRBV20-1
CSASASGGELFF | TGCAGTGCTAGCGCTAGTGGAGGGGAGCTGTTTTTT | few | . | TRBJ2-2 | TRBV20-1